This TCR beta chain is drawn from a study of T cell clonotyping in hematopoietic cell transplantation. Overall study context: Pretransplant recipient samples were taken after cytoreduction.

Germline CDR1 is SNHLY and CDR2 is FYNNEI. CDR3 length equals 16 residues. Trimming removed 6 bases from V and 4 bases from J; junction bases left unmatched: 13. In the case of this clone: Its antigen is unidentified.

Time point in this sample: recipient sample about 28 days before transplant, after cytoreduction. Assay used: immunoSEQ multiplex PCR; TCRdb lists only in-frame clones, some missing. Of roughly 49,000 clones listed, 85% to 90% are singletons. Points from the study as a whole: Few recipient clonotypes overlapped donors; over 95% were de novo at given depth. Broader posttransplant TCR repertoire diversity was predicted by graft donor and pretransplant recipient Inverse Simpson Index values.

This sequence originates from a man between 60 and 75 years old with biphenotypic leukemia. Some clones in this sample may be carry-over from other donors' samples. The chain employs TRBV2 and TRBJ2-7; 9 positions match TRBD1. Sample: peripheral blood mononuclear cells, taken before stem cell transplant. CDR3 amino acids: CASRSPGVGQGYEQYF. In DNA, the CDR3 is TGTGCCAGCAGATCCCCCGGGGTGGGACAGGGATACGAGCAGTACTTC. The whole variable domain, remainder taken from reference TRBV2 and TRBJ2-7, is EPEVTQTPSHQVTQMGQEVILRCVPISNHLYFYWYRQILGQKVEFLVSFYNNEISEKSEIFDDQFSVERPDGSNFTLKIRSTKLEDSAMYFCASRSPGVGQGYEQYFGPGTRLTVT.